One and the same sample provided the 27 T cell receptor beta chains below, sequenced in a study of T-cell reconstitution after alpha-beta-depleted transplantation in children. Unique molecular identifiers were incorporated when the TCRbeta library was constructed. Each CDR3 protein gets one entry after TCRdb re-called the PCR reads with MiXCR. The repertoire holds over 150,000 distinct CDR3 sequences, with 11% as singletons. This specimen consisted of PBMCs, obtained before TCRalphabeta/CD19-depleted stem cell transplant. The receptors come from a boy aged 2-9 years with acute myeloid leukemia, due to receive a stem cell transplant.

In its sample, this clonotype was seen many times. This chain links TRBV7-8 with TRBJ2-7; 12 nucleotides align to TRBD2. The junction had 18 bases not matched to a gene; V was cut back by 5 bases and J by 1 base. The CDR3 spans 20 residues. Germline V gene data show CDR1 as SGHVS and CDR2 as FQNEAQ. The CDR3 coding sequence is TGTGCCAGCAGCCGAGAGGTGGTACTAGCGGGAGGCCCTTTGTCCTACGAGCAGTACTTC. Its protein product is CASSREVVLAGGPLSYEQYF. Supplemented by reference TRBV7-8 and TRBJ2-7, the full variable domain reads GAGVSQSPRYKVAKRGQDVALRCDPISGHVSLFWYQQALGQGPEFLTYFQNEAQLDKSGLPSDRFFAERPEGSVSTLKIQRTQQEDSAVYLCASSREVVLAGGPLSYEQYFGPGTRLTVT.

This clonotype has at least ten counts. The rearrangement uses TRBV6-5 and TRBJ2-2; tentative D call: TRBD1 (6 bases). V dropped 7 bases and J dropped 5 bases, with 11 bases sitting between them. Looked up from germline, CDR1 is MNHEY and CDR2 is SVGAGI. This CDR3 is built from 13 residues. CDR3 nucleotide sequence: TGTGCCAGCAACTCAGGGGAGACCGGGGAGCTGTTTTTT. Its protein is CASNSGETGELFF.

This clonotype came up many times. The chain has TRBV5-1 and TRBJ1-1, with D hard to call. The V end was cut by 4 bases, the J end by 5 bases, with 9 bases between. The CDR3 length is 12 residues. The germline gives CDR1 SGHRS, CDR2 YFSETQ. The CDR3 coding sequence is TGCGCCAGCAGCCACCTAGGTACTGAAGCTTTCTTT. It encodes CASSHLGTEAFF.

This clonotype was recorded many times. The CDR3 spells CASSELAGDNEQYF. The CDR3 coding sequence is TGTGCCAGCAGCGAGCTAGCGGGAGACAACGAGCAGTACTTC. This chain uses TRBV28 with TRBJ2-7; 10 bases are a match to TRBD2. This CDR3 is built from 14 residues. V was pared by 6 bases and J by 5 bases, with 7 bases of the junction left unmatched. In germline, CDR1 is MDHEN, CDR2 SYDVKM.

Many counts were recorded for this clonotype. V usage is TRBV20-1 and J usage is TRBJ1-3; 8 positions match TRBD1. Germline V gene sequence: CDR1 DFQATT, CDR2 SNEGSKA (reference sequence). Trimming removed 3 bases from V and 2 bases from J; junction bases left unmatched: 6. This CDR3 has 15 amino acids. CDR3 coding DNA: TGCAGTGCTAGGGGAGACAGGGGAACTGGAAACACCATATATTTT. This encodes CSARGDRGTGNTIYF.

This clonotype has a count of ten or more. The gene calls are TRBV7-7 and TRBJ2-4; D call uncertain. CDR1 is SSHAT and CDR2 is FNYEAQ in the germline V gene (reference sequence). This CDR3 region has 17 residues. V dropped 0 bases and J dropped 2 bases, with 14 bases sitting between them. The CDR3 DNA reads as TGTGCCAGCAGCTTAGCGACGGAGCTCAGCTCCAAAAACATTCAGTACTTC. Its translation is CASSLATELSSKNIQYF.

This clonotype was recorded at least ten times. V usage is TRBV10-3 and J usage is TRBJ2-5; D possibly corresponds to TRBD2 (5 bases). There are 13 residues in the CDR3. V lost 7 bases to trimming and J lost 5 bases, with 14 bases between them. CDR1 is ENHRY and CDR2 is SYGVKD in the germline V gene. CDR3 region: CAINIRPGETQYF. CDR3 DNA: TGTGCCATCAACATTCGACCGGGGGAGACCCAGTACTTC.

This clonotype was picked up many times. V gene TRBV6-1 combines with J gene TRBJ1-4, with D maybe TRBD1 (5 bases). V was cut by 11 bases and J by 0 bases, with 16 bases left in between. This CDR3 spans 15 amino acids. In germline, CDR1 is MNHNS, CDR2 SASEGT. The DNA of the CDR3 is TGTGCCGCACAGGACACTTTTGCAACTAATGAAAAACTGTTTTTT. This encodes CAAQDTFATNEKLFF.

This clonotype occurred many times. V gene TRBV28 combines with J gene TRBJ2-7; a possible D gene is TRBD2 (5 bases). CDR3 length equals 16 residues. Trimming removed 5 bases at V and 4 bases at J, with 21 bases between. Germline assignment: CDR1 MDHEN and CDR2 SYDVKM. CDR3 sequence reads: CASSLMFRDFIYEQYF. The DNA of the CDR3 is TGTGCCAGCAGTCTGATGTTCCGGGATTTTATATACGAGCAGTACTTC. The whole variable domain, filled in from reference TRBV28 and TRBJ2-7, reads DVKVTQSSRYLVKRTGEKVFLECVQDMDHENMFWYRQDPGLGLRLIYFSYDVKMKEKGDIPEGYSVSREKKERFSLILESASTNQTSMYLCASSLMFRDFIYEQYFGPGTRLTVT.

This clonotype was counted ten times or more. The chain employs TRBV4-1 and TRBJ1-3; D is unresolved. V lost 1 base and J lost 3, with 4 bases in between. In germline, CDR1 is MGHRA, CDR2 YSYEKL. The length of the CDR3 is 13 residues. The CDR3 loop reads CASSQAGGNTIYF. CDR3 nucleotides: TGCGCCAGCAGCCAAGCTGGTGGAAACACCATATATTTT.

At least ten counts were recorded for this clonotype. This chain's CDR3 is CASSTVGGSYEQYF. The CDR3 DNA sequence: TGTGCCAGCAGCACCGTAGGGGGCTCCTACGAGCAGTACTTC. V gene TRBV7-9 combines with J gene TRBJ2-7, with D tentatively TRBD1 (6 bases). This CDR3 comprises 14 residues. Trimming shortened V by 5 bases and J by 0 bases, and 11 bases separated the two germline ends. Germline CDR1 and CDR2: SEHNR and FQNEAQ (reference sequence).

The rearrangement links TRBV4-1 to TRBJ1-1; weak D call: TRBD1 (5 bases). CDR3 length: 14 residues. Looked up from germline, CDR1 is MGHRA and CDR2 is YSYEKL. V was clipped by 8 bases and J by 5 bases, with 18 bases between them. The CDR3 reads CASRDSGRGTEAFF. DNA for the CDR3: TGCGCCAGCCGGGACTCCGGGAGAGGTACTGAAGCTTTCTTT.

The table lists this clonotype with many counts. The genes are TRBV5-1 and TRBJ2-3, with D maybe TRBD1 (5 bases). V gave up 0 bases and J gave up 6 bases, with 14 bases separating them. CDR1 and CDR2 (germline): SGHRS, YFSETQ. CDR3 length: 15 residues. The CDR3 sequence is CASSLARQGRDTQYF. The CDR3 coding sequence is TGCGCCAGCAGCTTGGCCCGGCAGGGTCGGGATACGCAGTATTTT.

This clonotype was observed many times. The V gene is TRBV9, the J gene TRBJ1-5; D unresolved. Trimming took off 3 bases at V and 7 bases at J, with 11 bases between the two ends. This CDR3 is 13 amino acids long. CDR1 is SGDLS, CDR2 YYNGEE, per germline. Here the CDR3 DNA reads TGTGCCAGCAGCGGGATCGGTGGACAGCCCCAGCATTTT. Translation gives CASSGIGGQPQHF.

V is TRBV19 and J is TRBJ2-1; 7 bases are shared with TRBD1. There are 15 residues in the CDR3. Trimming took 7 bases from V and 2 from J; bases not matched to a gene: 8. Per germline, CDR1 LNHDA and CDR2 SQIVND (reference sequence). The CDR3 DNA reads TGTGCCAGTAACAGGGGTAACATCCCCTACAATGAGCAGTTCTTC. It yields the protein CASNRGNIPYNEQFF.

The sample holds many counts of this clonotype. V is TRBV3-1 and J is TRBJ2-1, with D possibly called TRBD1 or TRBD2 (5 bases each). The V gene lost 0 bases and the J gene lost 0 bases, with 12 bases spanning the gap. CDR3 size: 17 residues. Per the germline V gene, CDR1 is LGHDT and CDR2 is YNNKEL (reference sequence). The DNA for the CDR3 is TGTGCCAGCAGCCAAGATCTCGGGGCCGGCTCCTACAATGAGCAGTTCTTC. This sequence encodes CASSQDLGAGSYNEQFF.

At least ten counts were recorded for this clonotype. This rearrangement joins TRBV18 to TRBJ2-7; TRBD1 is a possible D gene (6 bases). The CDR3 loop spans 14 amino acids. The V gene lost 6 bases and the J gene lost 2 bases, with 14 bases spanning the gap. Germline V gives CDR1 KGHSH, CDR2 LQKENI. CDR3 loop: CASSPRTDTYEQYF. CDR3 DNA: TGTGCCAGCTCGCCTAGGACAGATACCTACGAGCAGTACTTC.

In its sample, this clonotype was seen many times. A read error may be the cause here, since a much bigger clone is one base away. The V and J genes are TRBV5-1 and TRBJ2-5; D tentatively fits TRBD1 or TRBD2 (5 bases each). The CDR3 has 15 residues. V lost 3 bases, J lost 6 bases, and 18 bases lay in between. The germline V gene encodes CDR1 SGHRS and CDR2 YFSETQ. The CDR3 DNA is TGCGCCAGCAGCTGGGGGATCGGGGTCCAGAAGACCCAGTACTTC. It is translated as CASSWGIGVQKTQYF. Drawing the rest from reference TRBV5-1 and TRBJ2-5, the complete variable domain is KAGVTQTPRYLIKTRGQQVTLSCSPISGHRSVSWYQQTPGQGLQFLFEYFSETQRNKGNFPGRFSGRQFSNSRSEMNVSTLELGDSALYLCASSWGIGVQKTQYFGPGTRLLVL.

This chain joins TRBV7-6 and TRBJ2-2, with D perhaps being TRBD1 or TRBD2 (6 bases each). This CDR3 has 16 amino acids. The germline V gene has CDR1 SGHVS and CDR2 FNYEAQ. V shed 1 base and J shed 2 bases, with 11 bases lying between them. This CDR3 is CASSLVPGANTGELFF. For the CDR3, the DNA is TGTGCCAGCAGCTTAGTACCGGGGGCAAACACCGGGGAGCTGTTTTTT.

This clonotype turned up a few times. The CDR3 here is CASSFGVTDWRRPQHF. In DNA, the CDR3 is TGTGCCAGCAGTTTTGGGGTCACAGACTGGAGGAGGCCCCAGCATTTT. This chain joins TRBV28 and TRBJ1-5; unclear D gene. V was pared by 3 bases and J by 9 bases, with 21 bases between. The CDR3 loop spans 16 amino acids. CDR1 MDHEN and CDR2 SYDVKM come from the germline V gene.

The chain couples TRBV20-1 to TRBJ2-7, with TRBD2 as a possible D gene (5 bases). Germline loops: CDR1 DFQATT, CDR2 SNEGSKA (reference sequence). This CDR3 is built from 12 residues. V shed 1 base and J shed 3 bases, with 7 bases lying between them. The CDR3 DNA reads as TGCAGTGCTAGAGGAGGGAGCTACGAGCAGTACTTC. Translating it yields CSARGGSYEQYF.

This clonotype came up many times. The rearrangement joins TRBV7-2 to TRBJ2-2; the D is unclear. The V gene lost 2 bases and the J gene lost 6 bases, with 16 bases spanning the gap. There are 16 residues in the CDR3. The germline V gene has CDR1 SGHTA and CDR2 FQGNSA. The CDR3 is CASSLRSWARSGELFF. For the CDR3, the DNA is TGTGCCAGCAGCTTAAGATCGTGGGCGAGGTCCGGGGAGCTGTTTTTT.

This clonotype was recorded at least ten times. This sequence joins TRBV19 and TRBJ2-3; 9 bases fit TRBD1. Per the germline V gene, CDR1 is LNHDA and CDR2 is SQIVND (reference sequence). Trimming cost V 8 bases and J 2 bases; bases outside gene matches: 11. The CDR3 extends over 16 amino acids. The CDR3 region has the DNA TGTGCCAGTCGGAGTAACAGGGGGCAATCCACAGATACGCAGTATTTT. This encodes CASRSNRGQSTDTQYF.

Many counts were recorded for this clonotype. The chain is built from TRBV18 and TRBJ2-7; 7 nucleotides match TRBD1. Germline V lookup: CDR1 KGHSH, CDR2 LQKENI. This CDR3 region has 11 residues. Trimming cost V 6 bases and J 5 bases; bases outside gene matches: 1. In DNA, the CDR3 is TGTGCCAGCTCTCAGGGGGACGAGCAGTACGTC. This encodes CASSQGDEQYV.

This clonotype appeared many times. The chain uses TRBV28 and TRBJ1-6; D gene unclear. The CDR3 runs 15 residues. The germline V gene encodes CDR1 MDHEN and CDR2 SYDVKM. V lost 3 bases, J lost 1 base, and 7 bases lay in between. Here the CDR3 DNA reads TGTGCCAGCAGTTTCCAGATTTCCTATAATTCACCCCTCCACTTT. Its protein product is CASSFQISYNSPLHF.

This clonotype came up many times. The chain has TRBV15 and TRBJ1-6; D remains ambiguous. V was clipped by 0 bases and J by 0 bases, with 12 bases between them. The germline V gene has CDR1 LNHNV and CDR2 YYDKDF (reference sequence). The CDR3 runs 18 residues. CDR3 DNA sequence: TGTGCCACCAGCAGAGATAGGGTTCTCAGCTCCTATAATTCACCCCTCCACTTT. It yields the protein CATSRDRVLSSYNSPLHF.

This clonotype has a count of ten or more. This sequence joins TRBV13 and TRBJ2-1; 15 nucleotides agree with TRBD2. Germline loops: CDR1 PRHDT, CDR2 FYEKMQ (reference sequence). V trimming: 1 base; J trimming: 6 bases; junction bases outside the gene matches: 10. The CDR3 is 19 residues long. The DNA of the CDR3 is TGTGCCAGCAGCTTAGAGGGACTAGCGGGAGGCCCACAAATCAATGAGCAGTTCTTC. Its protein product is CASSLEGLAGGPQINEQFF.